One and the same sample provided the 9 T cell receptor beta chains below, sequenced in a study of T cell repertoires in cytomegalovirus infection. TCRdb re-called the reads through MiXCR, storing one row per CDR3 protein. The sample has around 900,000 distinct CDR3 sequences; approximately 31% are singletons. What these receptors recognize is not known. The source material was cultured CD8+ T cells from PBMCs, sampled from culture after CMV antigen stimulation. Receptor source: a human donor in good health (CMV status not recorded). Some clones in this sample may be carry-over from other donors' samples.

The table lists this clonotype with many counts. The V gene is TRBV10-2, the J gene TRBJ1-5; D not certain. The CDR3 consists of 13 residues. V lost 4 bases and J lost 9, with 13 bases in between. Germline V CDR1 and CDR2: WSHSY, SAAADI. This CDR3 is CASSVPLPGPQHF. The CDR3 DNA reads as TGCGCCAGCAGTGTCCCCCTCCCGGGGCCCCAGCATTTT.

This clonotype was recorded many times. The gene calls are TRBV7-2 and TRBJ2-5, with 10 bases that match TRBD2. The CDR3 has 15 amino acids. After removal of 1 base from V and 5 bases from J, the junction contained 4 bases not matched to a gene. Germline lookup yields CDR1 SGHTA and CDR2 FQGNSA. This CDR3 reads CASSLELAGYETQYF. As DNA, the CDR3 is TGTGCCAGCAGCTTAGAACTAGCGGGGTACGAGACCCAGTACTTC.

A few counts support this clonotype. The chain couples TRBV6-5 to TRBJ1-4; a weak D match, TRBD1 (5 bases). Trimming removed 2 bases at V and 3 bases at J, with 7 bases between. The V gene's germline CDR1 is MNHEY and CDR2 SVGAGI. The CDR3 extends over 14 amino acids. Here the CDR3 reads CASSYEGSNEKLFF. CDR3 in DNA: TGTGCCAGCAGTTACGAGGGGTCTAATGAAAAACTGTTTTTT.

V gene TRBV28 combines with J gene TRBJ2-1; D is undetermined. This CDR3 is built from 14 residues. Germline-derived CDR1 and CDR2 are MDHEN and SYDVKM. The V gene lost 3 bases and the J gene lost 4 bases, with 10 bases spanning the gap. CDR3: CASSFFSLYNEQFF. The CDR3 nucleotides read TGTGCCAGCAGTTTTTTCAGCCTATACAATGAGCAGTTCTTC.

The rearrangement links TRBV27 to TRBJ1-6, with D possibly matching TRBD1 (5 bases). The V end lost 3 bases, the J end lost 9 bases, and 12 bases lay between the germline ends. The CDR3 contains 14 residues. Per the germline V gene, CDR1 is MNHEY and CDR2 is SMNVEV (reference sequence). As DNA, the CDR3 is TGTGCCAGCAGTTTGAGCCAGGGAGTTTCACCCCTCCACTTT. It yields the protein CASSLSQGVSPLHF.

The chain combines TRBV6-1 with TRBJ1-1, with TRBD1 matching 7 bases. This CDR3 is built from 16 residues. Looked up from germline, CDR1 is MNHNS and CDR2 is SASEGT. V shed 5 bases and J 4 bases; nucleotides not matched to a gene: 13. The CDR3 region is CASSYIGAGGRTEAFF. CDR3 DNA sequence: TGTGCCAGCAGTTACATAGGGGCAGGGGGACGCACTGAAGCTTTCTTT.

This CDR3 is CASSLASGGYTF. CDR3 DNA: TGTGCCAGCAGCTTAGCGAGCGGTGGCTACACCTTC. V and J are TRBV7-9 and TRBJ1-2; D uncertain. The length of the CDR3 is 12 residues. V lost 0 bases to trimming and J lost 7 bases, with 6 bases between them. Per germline, CDR1 SEHNR and CDR2 FQNEAQ (reference sequence).

The sample holds a few counts of this clonotype. V usage is TRBV27 and J usage is TRBJ2-7; TRBD1 or TRBD2 may be the D gene (5 bases each). V was trimmed by 3 bases and J by 7 bases, leaving 16 bases between them. Germline CDR1 reads MNHEY; CDR2 reads SMNVEV (reference sequence). CDR3 length equals 14 residues. DNA for the CDR3: TGTGCCAGCAGTTTTAAGAGGGCAGGGTATGAGCAGTACTTC. Encoded protein: CASSFKRAGYEQYF.

The chain has TRBV5-6 and TRBJ2-7; no reliable D call. The germline V gene encodes CDR1 SGHDT and CDR2 YYEEEE. The V end was cut by 0 bases, the J end by 0 bases, with 10 bases between. CDR3 length: 15 amino acids. The DNA of the CDR3 is TGTGCCAGCAGCTTGGGAGGTGCTAACTCCTACGAGCAGTACGTC. The encoded protein is CASSLGGANSYEQYV.